This is a list of T cell receptor beta chains from one sample in a study of read filtering for tumor transcriptome and immune sequencing. TCRdb fed the reads into MiXCR, producing one record per CDR3 protein. The sample holds 30,000 to 40,000 distinct CDR3 sequences, about 12% seen once. The sample was a population of CD138-negative cells sorted from bone marrow. The origin of the receptors is a donor aged 40 or over with multiple myeloma. Both conserved end residues are part of each CDR3. A D gene is named only where the DNA matches it firmly. The listing skips clone size in some rows; elsewhere it reads once, few, many or a size class.

>TRBV20-1|.|many|TRBJ1-2
CSAKSANYGYTF
TGCAGTGCTAAATCGGCTAACTATGGCTACACCTTC
>TRBV5-1|.|many|TRBJ2-3
CASSLRTATSTDTQYF
TGCGCCAGCAGCTTGAGGACAGCGACTAGCACAGATACGCAGTATTTT
>TRBV28|.|.|TRBJ2-7
CASSLKSYYEQYF
TGTGCCAGCAGTTTAAAGAGTTACTACGAGCAGTACTTC
>TRBV7-9|.|many|TRBJ2-2
CASSLISRTEAFNTGELFF
TGTGCCAGCAGCCTCATATCGCGGACAGAAGCCTTCAACACCGGGGAGCTGTTTTTT
>TRBV27|.|many|TRBJ2-2
CASSSSQSGISQGGELFF
TGTGCCAGCAGTTCCTCACAATCCGGGATAAGCCAGGGCGGGGAGCTGTTTTTT
>TRBV19|TRBD1|many|TRBJ1-5
CASTTGGWEEPQHF
TGTGCCAGTACGACAGGGGGTTGGGAAGAGCCCCAGCATTTT
>TRBV14|TRBD1|many|TRBJ1-5
CATHRDRNQPQHF
TGTGCCACACACCGGGACAGGAATCAGCCCCAGCATTTT
>TRBV2|.|many|TRBJ2-7
CASTGRESYEQYF
TGTGCCAGCACTGGAAGGGAATCCTACGAGCAGTACTTC
>TRBV20-1|.|many|TRBJ2-5
CSAAPLGVIGTQYF
TGCAGTGCTGCTCCCCTAGGGGTTATAGGGACCCAGTACTTC
>TRBV11-2|.|many|TRBJ2-1
CASSLAPPPRGPYNEQFF
TGTGCCAGCAGCTTAGCTCCCCCCCCCCGGGGACCGTACAATGAGCAGTTCTTC
>TRBV19|.|many|TRBJ1-5
CASTPGQADQPQHF
TGTGCCAGTACCCCTGGGCAGGCGGATCAGCCCCAGCATTTT
>TRBV20-1|.|many|TRBJ2-7
CSAPRSGFYEQYF
TGCAGTGCTCCTAGGTCAGGATTTTACGAGCAGTACTTC
>TRBV7-3|.|many|TRBJ2-2
CASSPRRGPTGELFF
TGTGCCAGCAGCCCTAGGCGGGGGCCCACCGGGGAGCTGTTTTTT
>TRBV6-2/TRBV6-3|TRBD1|many|TRBJ1-5
CASSPPRLDRGYSNQPQHF
TGTGCCAGCAGTCCCCCGAGATTGGACAGGGGTTATAGCAATCAGCCCCAGCATTTT
>TRBV7-7|TRBD2|many|TRBJ2-3
CASSLAAGVDTQYF
TGTGCTAGCAGCTTAGCGGCGGGGGTTGATACGCAGTATTTT
>TRBV24-1|.|many|TRBJ2-7
CATSDAGQGAPYEQYF
TGTGCCACCAGTGACGCGGGGCAGGGTGCCCCCTACGAGCAGTACTTC
>TRBV7-9|.|.|TRBJ2-1
CATSSGGPQFF
TGTGCCACCAGCTCAGGTGGGCCGCAGTTCTTC
>TRBV20-1|.|many|TRBJ2-3
CRAPSLGTDTQYF
TGCAGGGCCCCATCTTTGGGCACAGATACGCAGTATTTT
>TRBV20-1|.|many|TRBJ1-4
CSARKGTGNEKLFF
TGCAGTGCCAGAAAAGGGACCGGTAATGAAAAACTGTTTTTT
>TRBV20-1|.|many|TRBJ2-2
CSASDTGELFF
TGCAGTGCGTCGGATACCGGGGAGCTGTTTTTT
>TRBV28|TRBD1|many|TRBJ1-5
CASSLAGGYNQPQHF
TGTGCCAGCAGTTTGGCAGGGGGTTATAATCAGCCCCAGCATTTT
>TRBV2|.|many|TRBJ2-1
CASSEVGNEQFF
TGTGCCAGCAGTGAAGTGGGGAATGAGCAGTTCTTC